This TCR beta chain appears in the sequencing data of a study of blood T cell repertoires in COVID-19. Germline CDR1 and CDR2: SGHDT and YYEEEE. The CDR3 length is 16 residues. Trimming pared 0 bases from V and 4 bases from J, leaving 17 bases between. Per the authors' pipeline: It was from reference gene primer amplification that nucleated cell counts were estimated. TCRdb's table, derived via immunoSEQ multiplex PCR, lists solely in-frame clones and lacks some. The D gene and trimming were derived from the DNA, and the V and J assignments and clone size from that table. Here the sample spans fewer than 150,000 clones, approximately 91% being singletons.

This clonotype originated in a woman aged 65 to 85 who had recovered from COVID-19. The sample taken for sequencing was peripheral blood. This chain connects TRBV5-6 to TRBJ2-7; D is possibly TRBD2 (6 bases). Here the CDR3 reads CASSLVGSGTWYEQYF. CDR3 nucleotide sequence: TGTGCCAGCAGCTTGGTCGGCTCGGGGACTTGGTACGAGCAGTACTTC. The variable domain in full, completed from reference TRBV5-6 and TRBJ2-7, reads DAGVTQSPTHLIKTRGQQVTLRCSPKSGHDTVSWYQQALGQGPQFIFQYYEEEERQRGNFPDRFSGHQFPNYSSELNVNALLLGDSALYLCASSLVGSGTWYEQYFGPGTRLTVT.